This T cell receptor (beta chain) was documented in a study of vaccination and CD4 T cells after COVID-19. Study as a whole: From HCoV-229E, HCoV-OC43, HCoV-NL63 and SARS-CoV-2, overlapping spike peptides were used to stimulate the cells.

The Oncomine TCR Beta short-read assay sequenced DNA from cultured CD4+ T cells. TCRdb itself ran the PCR reads through MiXCR, one entry per CDR3 protein. The profile shows thousands of distinct CDR3 sequences, roughly 48% of them singletons. For this clonotype: As yet, its antigen is unknown.

This sample's treatment: roughly nine-day PBMC culture with coronavirus spike peptide pools or control peptides (ViraFEST assay). Unexposed donor CD4+ T cells predated the COVID-19 pandemic, collected 2011-2018. Expansion of antigen-specific T cells with peptide pools by ViraFEST preceded sequencing of TCRs. This CDR3 has 13 residues. V dropped 3 bases and J dropped 4 bases, with 9 bases sitting between them. In germline, CDR1 is SQVTM, CDR2 ANQGSEA. This clonotype was sampled from a human donor in good health. The chain joins TRBV29-1 to TRBJ1-4, with D uncertain. Sequenced material: CD4+ T cells from blood, cultured in vitro. The CDR3 is CSVDTGFNEKLFF. The CDR3 DNA reads as TGCAGCGTTGATACGGGGTTTAATGAAAAACTGTTTTTT.